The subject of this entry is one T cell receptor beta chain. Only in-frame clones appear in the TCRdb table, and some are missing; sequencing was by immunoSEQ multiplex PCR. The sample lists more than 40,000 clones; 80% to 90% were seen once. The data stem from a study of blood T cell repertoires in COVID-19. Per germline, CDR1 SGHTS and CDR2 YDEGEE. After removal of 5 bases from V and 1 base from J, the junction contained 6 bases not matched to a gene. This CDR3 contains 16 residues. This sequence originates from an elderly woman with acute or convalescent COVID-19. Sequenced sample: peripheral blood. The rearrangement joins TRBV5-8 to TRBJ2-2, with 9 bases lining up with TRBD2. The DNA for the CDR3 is TGTGCCAGCAGAACCCTAGCGGGGCAGAACACCGGGGAGCTGTTTTTT. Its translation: CASRTLAGQNTGELFF.